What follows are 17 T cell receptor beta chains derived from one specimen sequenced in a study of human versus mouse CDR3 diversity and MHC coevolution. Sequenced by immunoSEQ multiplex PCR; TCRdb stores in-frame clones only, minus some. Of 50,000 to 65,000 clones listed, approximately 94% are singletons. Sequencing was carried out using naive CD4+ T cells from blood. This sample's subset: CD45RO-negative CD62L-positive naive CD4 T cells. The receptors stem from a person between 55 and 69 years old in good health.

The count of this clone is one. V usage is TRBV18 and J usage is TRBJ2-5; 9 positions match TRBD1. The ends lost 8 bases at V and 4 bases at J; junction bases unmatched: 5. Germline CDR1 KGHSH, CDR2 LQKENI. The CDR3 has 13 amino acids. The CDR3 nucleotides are TGTGCCAGCACCGGACAGGGGCGAGAGACCCAGTACTTC. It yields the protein CASTGQGRETQYF.

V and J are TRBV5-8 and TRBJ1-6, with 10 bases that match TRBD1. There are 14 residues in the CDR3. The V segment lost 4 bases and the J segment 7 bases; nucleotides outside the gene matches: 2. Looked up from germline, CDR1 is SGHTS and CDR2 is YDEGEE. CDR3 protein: CASSRDRGNSPLHF. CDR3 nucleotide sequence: TGTGCCAGCAGCCGGGACAGGGGAAATTCACCCCTCCACTTT. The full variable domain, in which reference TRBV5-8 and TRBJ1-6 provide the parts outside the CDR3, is EAGVTQSPTHLIKTRGQQATLRCSPISGHTSVYWYQQALGLGLQFLLWYDEGEERNRGNFPPRFSGRQFPNYSSELNVNALELEDSALYLCASSRDRGNSPLHFGNGTRLTVT.

The CDR3 coding sequence is TGTGCCAGCAGCGGGACACGAGATCAGCCCCAGCATTTT. Amino acids: CASSGTRDQPQHF. The rearrangement joins TRBV6-1 to TRBJ1-5; possible D gene TRBD1, 6 bases. Germline CDR1 reads MNHNS; CDR2 reads SASEGT. The CDR3 length is 13 residues. Deletions cut 6 bases from V and 5 bases from J, with 11 bases between.

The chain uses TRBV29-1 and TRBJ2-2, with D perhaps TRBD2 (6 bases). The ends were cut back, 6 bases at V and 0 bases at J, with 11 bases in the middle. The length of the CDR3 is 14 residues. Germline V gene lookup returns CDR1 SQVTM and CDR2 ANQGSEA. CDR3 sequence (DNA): TGCAGCGTCCGGGACTGGGCGAACACCGGGGAGCTGTTTTTT. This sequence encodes CSVRDWANTGELFF.

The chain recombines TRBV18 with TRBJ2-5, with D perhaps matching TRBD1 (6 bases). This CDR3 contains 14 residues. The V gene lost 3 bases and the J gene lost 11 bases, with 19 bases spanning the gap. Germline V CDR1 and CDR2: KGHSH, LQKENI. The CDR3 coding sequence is TGTGCCAGCTCACCTTACAGGGATTCGAGGGAGCAGTACTTC. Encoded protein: CASSPYRDSREQYF.

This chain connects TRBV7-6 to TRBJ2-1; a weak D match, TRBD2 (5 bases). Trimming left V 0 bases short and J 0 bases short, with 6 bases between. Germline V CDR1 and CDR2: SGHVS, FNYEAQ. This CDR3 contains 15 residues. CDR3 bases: TGTGCCAGCAGCTTAGCAGGGAGCTCCTACAATGAGCAGTTCTTC. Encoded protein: CASSLAGSSYNEQFF.

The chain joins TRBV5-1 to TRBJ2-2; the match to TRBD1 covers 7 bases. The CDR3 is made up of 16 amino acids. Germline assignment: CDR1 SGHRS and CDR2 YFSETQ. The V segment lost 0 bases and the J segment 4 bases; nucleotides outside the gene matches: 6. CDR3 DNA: TGCGCCAGCAGCTTGGTCGGACAGGCTGCCACCGGGGAGCTGTTTTTT. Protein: CASSLVGQAATGELFF.

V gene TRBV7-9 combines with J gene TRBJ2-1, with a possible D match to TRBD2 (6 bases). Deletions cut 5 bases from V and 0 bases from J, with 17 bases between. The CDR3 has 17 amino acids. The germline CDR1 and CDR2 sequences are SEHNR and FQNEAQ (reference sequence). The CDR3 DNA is TGTGCCAGCAGCCTCATCCGGGGGAGCGTCTCCTACAATGAGCAGTTCTTC. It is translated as CASSLIRGSVSYNEQFF.

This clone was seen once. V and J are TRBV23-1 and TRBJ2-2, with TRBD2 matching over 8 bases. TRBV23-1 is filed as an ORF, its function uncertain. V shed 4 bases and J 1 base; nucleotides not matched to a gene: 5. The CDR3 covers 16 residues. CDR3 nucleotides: TGCGCCAGCAGTCCCCAACTAGCGGAGAACACCGGGGAGCTGTTTTTT. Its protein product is CASSPQLAENTGELFF.

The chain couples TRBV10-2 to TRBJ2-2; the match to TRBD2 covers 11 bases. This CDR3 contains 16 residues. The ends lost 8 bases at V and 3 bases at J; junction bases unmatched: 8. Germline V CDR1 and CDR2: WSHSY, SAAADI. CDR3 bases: TGCGCCAGCGTGATAGCGGGAGGGGAGGACACCGGGGAGCTGTTTTTT. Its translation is CASVIAGGEDTGELFF.

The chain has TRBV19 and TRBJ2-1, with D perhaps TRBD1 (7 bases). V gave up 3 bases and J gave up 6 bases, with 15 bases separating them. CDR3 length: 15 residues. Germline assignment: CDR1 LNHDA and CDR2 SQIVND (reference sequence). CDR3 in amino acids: CASSIQGGRGNEQFF. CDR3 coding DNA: TGTGCCAGTAGTATTCAGGGGGGTAGGGGCAATGAGCAGTTCTTC.

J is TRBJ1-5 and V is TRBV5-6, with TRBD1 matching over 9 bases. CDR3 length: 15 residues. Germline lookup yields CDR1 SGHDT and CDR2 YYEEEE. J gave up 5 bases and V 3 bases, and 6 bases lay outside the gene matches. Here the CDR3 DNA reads TGTGCCAGCAGCTGGGACAGGGTATCGGATCAGCCCCAGCATTTT. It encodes CASSWDRVSDQPQHF.

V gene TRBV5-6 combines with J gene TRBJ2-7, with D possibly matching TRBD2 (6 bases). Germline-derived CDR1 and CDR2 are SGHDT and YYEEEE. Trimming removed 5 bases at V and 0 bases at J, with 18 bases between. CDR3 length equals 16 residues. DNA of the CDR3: TGTGCCAGCAGAAACCCGTCCGGGAGAAGCTCCTACGAGCAGTACTTC. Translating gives CASRNPSGRSSYEQYF. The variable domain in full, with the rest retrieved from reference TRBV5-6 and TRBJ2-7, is DAGVTQSPTHLIKTRGQQVTLRCSPKSGHDTVSWYQQALGQGPQFIFQYYEEEERQRGNFPDRFSGHQFPNYSSELNVNALLLGDSALYLCASRNPSGRSSYEQYFGPGTRLTVT.

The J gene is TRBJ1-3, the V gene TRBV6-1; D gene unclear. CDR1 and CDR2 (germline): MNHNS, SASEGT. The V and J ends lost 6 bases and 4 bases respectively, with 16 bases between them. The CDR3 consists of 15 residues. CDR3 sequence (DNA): TGTGCCAGCAGCCCCGGGTCTCGTTGGGGAAACACCATATATTTT. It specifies CASSPGSRWGNTIYF.

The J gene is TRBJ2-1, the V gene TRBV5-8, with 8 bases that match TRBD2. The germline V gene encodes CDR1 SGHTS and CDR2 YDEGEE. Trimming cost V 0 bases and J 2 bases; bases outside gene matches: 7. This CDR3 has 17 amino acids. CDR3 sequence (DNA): TGTGCCAGCAGCTTGGGGGTAGCGGGAATCACCTACAATGAGCAGTTCTTC. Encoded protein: CASSLGVAGITYNEQFF. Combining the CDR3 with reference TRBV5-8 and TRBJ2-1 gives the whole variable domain EAGVTQSPTHLIKTRGQQATLRCSPISGHTSVYWYQQALGLGLQFLLWYDEGEERNRGNFPPRFSGRQFPNYSSELNVNALELEDSALYLCASSLGVAGITYNEQFFGPGTRLTVL.

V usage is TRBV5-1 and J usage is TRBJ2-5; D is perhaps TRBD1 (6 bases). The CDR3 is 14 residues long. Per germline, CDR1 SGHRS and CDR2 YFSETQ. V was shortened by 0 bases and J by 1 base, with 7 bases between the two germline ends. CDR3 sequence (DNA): TGCGCCAGCAGCTTGGGGACAGTCCAAGAGACCCAGTACTTC. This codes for CASSLGTVQETQYF.

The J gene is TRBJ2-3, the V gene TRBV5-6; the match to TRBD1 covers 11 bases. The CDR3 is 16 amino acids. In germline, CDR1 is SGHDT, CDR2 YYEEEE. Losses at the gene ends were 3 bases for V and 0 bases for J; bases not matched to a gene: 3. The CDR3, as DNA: TGTGCCAGCAGCTGGACAGGGGGCAGAAGCACAGATACGCAGTATTTT. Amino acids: CASSWTGGRSTDTQYF.